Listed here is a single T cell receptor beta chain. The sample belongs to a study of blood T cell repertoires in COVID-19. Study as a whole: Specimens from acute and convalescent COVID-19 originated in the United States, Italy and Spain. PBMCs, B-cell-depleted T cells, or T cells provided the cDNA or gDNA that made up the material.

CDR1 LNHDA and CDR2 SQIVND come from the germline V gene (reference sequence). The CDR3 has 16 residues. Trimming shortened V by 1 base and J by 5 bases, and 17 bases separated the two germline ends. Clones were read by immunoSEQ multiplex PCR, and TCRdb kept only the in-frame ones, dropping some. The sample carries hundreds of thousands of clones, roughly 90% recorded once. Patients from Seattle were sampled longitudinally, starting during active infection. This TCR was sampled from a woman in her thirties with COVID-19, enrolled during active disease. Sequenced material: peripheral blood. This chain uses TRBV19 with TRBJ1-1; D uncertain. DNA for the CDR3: TGTGCCAGTAGTATAGGGAGGCGCGGACCGGGAACTGAAGCTTTCTTT. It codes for CASSIGRRGPGTEAFF.